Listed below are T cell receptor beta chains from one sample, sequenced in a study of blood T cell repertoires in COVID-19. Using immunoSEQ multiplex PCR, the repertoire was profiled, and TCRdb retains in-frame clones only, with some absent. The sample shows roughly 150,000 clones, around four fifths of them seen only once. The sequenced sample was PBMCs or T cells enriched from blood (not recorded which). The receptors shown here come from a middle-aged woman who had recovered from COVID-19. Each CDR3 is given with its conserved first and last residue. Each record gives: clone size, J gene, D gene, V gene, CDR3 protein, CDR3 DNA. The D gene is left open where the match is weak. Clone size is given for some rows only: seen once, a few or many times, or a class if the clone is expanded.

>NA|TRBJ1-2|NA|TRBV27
CASSSPDYPSDGYTF
TGTGCCAGCAGCTCCCCGGACTATCCCTCTGATGGCTACACCTTC
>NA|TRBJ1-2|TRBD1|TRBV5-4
CASSFRGQGYYGYTF
TGTGCCAGCAGCTTTAGGGGACAGGGGTACTATGGCTACACCTTC
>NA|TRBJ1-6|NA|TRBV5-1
CASSLGQNNSPLHF
TGCGCCAGCAGCTTGGGACAGAATAATTCACCCCTCCACTTT
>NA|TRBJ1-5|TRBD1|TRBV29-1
CSVGGTGNQPQHF
TGCAGCGTTGGGGGGACAGGGAATCAGCCCCAGCATTTT
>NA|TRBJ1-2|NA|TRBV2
CASSESTSGLYGYTF
TGTGCCAGCAGTGAATCGACTAGTGGACTCTATGGCTACACCTTC
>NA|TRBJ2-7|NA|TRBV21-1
CASSKFRTRTLAGHSYEQYF
TGTGCCAGCAGCAAATTTCGTACCCGGACCCTAGCGGGACACTCCTACGAGCAGTACTTC
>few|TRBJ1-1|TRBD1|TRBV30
CAWGTGWNTEAFF
TGTGCCTGGGGGACAGGGTGGAACACTGAAGCTTTCTTT
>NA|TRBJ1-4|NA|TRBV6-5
CASRDSAQEKLFF
TGTGCCAGCAGGGACAGTGCCCAGGAAAAACTGTTTTTT
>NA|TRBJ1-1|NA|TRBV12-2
CASRFNTRVMNTEAFF
TGTGCAAGTCGCTTCAATACCAGGGTCATGAACACTGAAGCTTTCTTT
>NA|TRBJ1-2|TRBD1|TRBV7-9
CASSPPTGAYGYTF
TGTGCCAGCAGCCCCCCAACAGGGGCCTATGGCTACACCTTC
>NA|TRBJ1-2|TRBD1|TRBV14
CASSHDRAGYTF
TGTGCCAGCAGCCATGACAGGGCAGGCTACACCTTC
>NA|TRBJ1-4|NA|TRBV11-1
CASSLGGGEKLFF
TGTGCCAGCAGTCTAGGAGGCGGAGAAAAACTGTTTTTT
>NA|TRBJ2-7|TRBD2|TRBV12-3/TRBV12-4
CASRSGEGYEQYF
TGTGCCAGCAGGTCCGGGGAGGGCTACGAGCAGTACTTC
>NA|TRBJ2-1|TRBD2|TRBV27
CASSSGGSWDNEQFF
TGTGCCAGCAGTTCCGGCGGGAGCTGGGACAATGAGCAGTTCTTC
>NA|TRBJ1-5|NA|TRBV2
CASRTGGNQPQHF
TGTGCCAGCAGGACAGGTGGCAATCAGCCCCAGCATTTT
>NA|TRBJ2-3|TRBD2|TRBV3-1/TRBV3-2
CASTLRLAEPTDTQYF
TGTGCCAGCACCCTCCGACTAGCGGAGCCCACAGATACGCAGTATTTT
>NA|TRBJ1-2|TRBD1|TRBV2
CASSEHGQVYGYTF
TGTGCCAGCAGTGAACACGGACAGGTATATGGCTACACCTTC
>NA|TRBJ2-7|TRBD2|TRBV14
CASSRLTSGSSYEQYF
TGTGCCAGCAGCCGTTTGACTAGCGGGAGCTCCTACGAGCAGTACTTC
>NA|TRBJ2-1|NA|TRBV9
CASSVGDYNTYNEQFF
TGTGCCAGCAGCGTGGGAGATTACAATACCTACAATGAGCAGTTCTTC
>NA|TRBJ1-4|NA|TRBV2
CASKGQGSNEKLFF
TGTGCCAGCAAGGGGCAGGGGAGCAATGAAAAACTGTTTTTT
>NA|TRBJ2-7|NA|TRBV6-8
CASKNVVAAGSPYEQYF
TGTGCCAGCAAAAATGTTGTAGCGGCAGGGAGCCCCTACGAGCAGTACTTC
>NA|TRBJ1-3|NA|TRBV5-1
CASSLGTSSGNTIYF
TGCGCCAGCAGCTTGGGAACCAGCTCTGGAAACACCATATATTTT
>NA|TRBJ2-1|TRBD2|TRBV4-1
CASSQEVGGWNEQFF
TGCGCCAGCAGCCAAGAAGTCGGGGGGTGGAATGAGCAGTTCTTC
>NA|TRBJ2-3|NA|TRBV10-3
CAISESSGAGDTQYF
TGTGCCATCAGTGAGTCGTCAGGGGCTGGAGATACGCAGTATTTT
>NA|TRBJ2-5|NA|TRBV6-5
CASSPAGRETQYF
TGTGCCAGCAGCCCGGCAGGGCGGGAGACCCAGTACTTC
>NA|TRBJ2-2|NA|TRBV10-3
CAISEARTHTGELFF
TGTGCCATCAGTGAAGCTCGGACACACACCGGGGAGCTGTTTTTT
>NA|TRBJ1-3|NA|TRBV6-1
CASSDRSSGNTIYF
TGTGCCAGCAGTGATCGGAGCTCTGGAAACACCATATATTTT
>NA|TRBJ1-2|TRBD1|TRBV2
CASSLEVQGDSDGYTF
TGTGCCAGCAGTCTCGAGGTACAGGGGGACTCGGATGGCTACACCTTC
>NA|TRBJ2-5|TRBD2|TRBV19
CASSPWTSGQETQYF
TGTGCCAGTAGTCCCTGGACTAGCGGCCAAGAGACCCAGTACTTC
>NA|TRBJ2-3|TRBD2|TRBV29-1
CSVEEGLAGYTDTQYF
TGCAGCGTTGAAGAGGGACTAGCGGGGTACACAGATACGCAGTATTTT
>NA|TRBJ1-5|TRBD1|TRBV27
CASSSTGAQPQHF
TGTGCCAGCAGTTCCACAGGGGCCCAGCCCCAGCATTTT
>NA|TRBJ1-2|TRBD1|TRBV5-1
CASSPTGEDYGYTF
TGCGCCAGCAGCCCGACAGGGGAGGACTATGGCTACACCTTC